A selection of T cell receptor beta chains follows, all from one sample in a study of shared clonotypes between healthy human individuals. The table came from immunoSEQ multiplex PCR; TCRdb's copy has only in-frame clones and leaves some out. The table lists 1.5 million to 1.9 million clones, around 98% of them singletons. The source material was naive CD4+ T cells sorted from blood. The receptors originated from a man under 40 in good health. The CDR3 runs from the conserved cysteine through the conserved F or W. The order of the fields is clone size, V gene, J gene, D gene, CDR3 DNA, CDR3 protein. A D gene is named only where the DNA matches it firmly. Expanded clones are given a class, and other clones once, few, many or no size at all.

clone_size: -; v_call: TRBV10-3; j_call: TRBJ2-5; d_call: TRBD2; cdr3_nt: TGTGCCATCAGTGAGACAGGACTAGCGGACCCCCCCGAGACCCAGTACTTC; cdr3_aa: CAISETGLADPPETQYF
clone_size: -; v_call: TRBV28; j_call: TRBJ2-2; d_call: TRBD1; cdr3_nt: TGTGCCAGCATCAGACAGGGATTTGAAACCGGGGAGCTGTTTTTT; cdr3_aa: CASIRQGFETGELFF
clone_size: -; v_call: TRBV5-4; j_call: TRBJ2-7; d_call: -; cdr3_nt: TGTGCCAGCAGCGCCCGGGACGGACTCTACGAGCAGTACTTC; cdr3_aa: CASSARDGLYEQYF
clone_size: -; v_call: TRBV6-1; j_call: TRBJ2-7; d_call: TRBD2; cdr3_nt: TGTGCCAGCAGTGAAGCTGGCGGGAGGGCCTACGAGCAGTACTTC; cdr3_aa: CASSEAGGRAYEQYF
clone_size: -; v_call: TRBV11-2; j_call: TRBJ1-2; d_call: -; cdr3_nt: TGTGCCAGCAGCAAGCCGTCTGGACCTCTCTATGGCTACACCTTC; cdr3_aa: CASSKPSGPLYGYTF
clone_size: -; v_call: TRBV25-1; j_call: TRBJ2-2; d_call: -; cdr3_nt: TGTGCCAGCAGTGAATCCCACACCGGGGAGCTGTTTTTT; cdr3_aa: CASSESHTGELFF
clone_size: -; v_call: TRBV5-1; j_call: TRBJ1-1; d_call: TRBD1; cdr3_nt: TGCGCCAGCAGCAAAGACAGGGTAGGCACTGAAGCTTTCTTT; cdr3_aa: CASSKDRVGTEAFF
clone_size: -; v_call: TRBV25-1; j_call: TRBJ2-7; d_call: -; cdr3_nt: TGTGCCAGCAGCCTGCCAGGACGCTACGAGCAGTACTTC; cdr3_aa: CASSLPGRYEQYF
clone_size: -; v_call: TRBV6-1; j_call: TRBJ2-1; d_call: -; cdr3_nt: TGTGCCAGCAGTGCCTCTTCCCTGAGGGGGAATGAGCAGTTCTTC; cdr3_aa: CASSASSLRGNEQFF
clone_size: -; v_call: TRBV10-3; j_call: TRBJ2-3; d_call: -; cdr3_nt: TGTGCCATCAATACGCCGAGGAGCACAGATACGCAGTATTTT; cdr3_aa: CAINTPRSTDTQYF
clone_size: -; v_call: TRBV7-9; j_call: TRBJ2-1; d_call: -; cdr3_nt: TGTGCCAGCAGCTTAGCTGGGGTAGGGGCGAATAATGAGCAGTTCTTC; cdr3_aa: CASSLAGVGANNEQFF
clone_size: -; v_call: TRBV25-1; j_call: TRBJ2-6; d_call: -; cdr3_nt: TGTGCCAGCAGTGGTGCGCGGTCGGGGGCCAACGTCCTGACTTTC; cdr3_aa: CASSGARSGANVLTF
clone_size: -; v_call: TRBV5-1; j_call: TRBJ2-5; d_call: TRBD2; cdr3_nt: TGCGCCAGCAGCTTGGTTAGCGGGGAGAGAACCCAGTACTTC; cdr3_aa: CASSLVSGERTQYF
clone_size: -; v_call: TRBV5-1; j_call: TRBJ1-2; d_call: TRBD1; cdr3_nt: TGCGCCAGCAGCGAGGGACAGGGTGGTGGGACCTTC; cdr3_aa: CASSEGQGGGTF
clone_size: -; v_call: TRBV11-2; j_call: TRBJ2-7; d_call: -; cdr3_nt: TGTGCCAGCAGCTTAGATCTAGGGACTCTGACCTACGAGCAGTACTTC; cdr3_aa: CASSLDLGTLTYEQYF
clone_size: once; v_call: TRBV14; j_call: TRBJ1-1; d_call: -; cdr3_nt: TGTGCCAGCAGCCAAGATCGGGGCTTCGGTGAAGCTTTCTTT; cdr3_aa: CASSQDRGFGEAFF
clone_size: -; v_call: TRBV30; j_call: TRBJ1-3; d_call: -; cdr3_nt: TGTGCCTGGAGGACCCGGGGAGCCGGAAACACCATATATTTT; cdr3_aa: CAWRTRGAGNTIYF
clone_size: -; v_call: TRBV5-4; j_call: TRBJ1-4; d_call: -; cdr3_nt: TGTGCCAGCAGCTTGTGGGGGTTTGCAACTAATGAAAAACTGTTTTTT; cdr3_aa: CASSLWGFATNEKLFF
clone_size: -; v_call: TRBV27; j_call: TRBJ2-5; d_call: TRBD1; cdr3_nt: TGTGCCAGTCAGGGACAGCAAGAGACCCAGTACTTC; cdr3_aa: CASQGQQETQYF
clone_size: -; v_call: TRBV5-1; j_call: TRBJ2-4; d_call: TRBD2; cdr3_nt: TGCGCCAGCAGCCCAGGACTAGCGGGAGGGGGCATTCAGTACTTC; cdr3_aa: CASSPGLAGGGIQYF
clone_size: -; v_call: TRBV4-3; j_call: TRBJ2-7; d_call: -; cdr3_nt: TGCGCCAGCAGCCTCCAATTGAGTCAGGAGGGCTACGAGCAGTACTTC; cdr3_aa: CASSLQLSQEGYEQYF
clone_size: -; v_call: TRBV28; j_call: TRBJ2-5; d_call: TRBD2; cdr3_nt: TGTGCCAGCAGTTCAGCAGGTGCGGGGGGCCAAGAGACCCAGTACTTC; cdr3_aa: CASSSAGAGGQETQYF
clone_size: -; v_call: TRBV18; j_call: TRBJ2-5; d_call: TRBD2; cdr3_nt: TGTGCCAGCTCACCACCGAAGCGGGAGGGCCTCGAGACCCAGTACTTC; cdr3_aa: CASSPPKREGLETQYF
clone_size: -; v_call: TRBV20-1; j_call: TRBJ2-4; d_call: -; cdr3_nt: TGCAGTGCCGGGGTCGGAGACATTCAGTACTTC; cdr3_aa: CSAGVGDIQYF
clone_size: -; v_call: TRBV7-2; j_call: TRBJ2-1; d_call: TRBD2; cdr3_nt: TGTGCCAGCAGCCCTGGACTAGCGGGAGCTCAGTTCTTC; cdr3_aa: CASSPGLAGAQFF
clone_size: -; v_call: TRBV6-1; j_call: TRBJ1-4; d_call: -; cdr3_nt: TGTGCCAGCAGTGAAGAGGGGAGAAGAGAAAAACTGTTTTTT; cdr3_aa: CASSEEGRREKLFF
clone_size: -; v_call: TRBV19; j_call: TRBJ2-7; d_call: -; cdr3_nt: TGTGCCAGTAGCCAGCGGGCGCGCGGCTACGAGCAGTACTTC; cdr3_aa: CASSQRARGYEQYF
clone_size: -; v_call: TRBV20-1; j_call: TRBJ2-3; d_call: -; cdr3_nt: TGCAGCCCGCAGGGAGCAGATACGCAGTATTTT; cdr3_aa: CSPQGADTQYF
clone_size: -; v_call: TRBV10-2; j_call: TRBJ2-7; d_call: -; cdr3_nt: TGCGCCAGCAGGTTTCAGGGTCTGGACGAGCAGTACTTC; cdr3_aa: CASRFQGLDEQYF
clone_size: -; v_call: TRBV5-1; j_call: TRBJ2-5; d_call: -; cdr3_nt: TGCGCCAGCAGCCCAGTCGCGCAGGAGACCCAGTACTTC; cdr3_aa: CASSPVAQETQYF